The present entry profiles one TCR beta chain with its context. What it recognizes is unknown. Germline-derived CDR1 and CDR2 are MNHEY and SVGEGT. V dropped 6 bases and J dropped 0 bases, with 11 bases sitting between them. The CDR3 totals 14 residues. Clones were sequenced by immunoSEQ multiplex PCR, and TCRdb holds only the in-frame ones, with some missing. The data show roughly 120,000 clones, 80% to 90% seen once. The record originates from a study of T cell responses to AZD1222 COVID-19 vaccine. General study points: CD4 TCRs covered the whole spike, strongest at regions 160-218 and 743-854.

The clonotype comes from an adult in good health. The specimen comprised peripheral blood, sampled on day 0 of MenACWY control vaccination. This sequence joins TRBV6-2 or TRBV6-3 and TRBJ1-2; the D gene is possibly TRBD1 (6 bases). CDR3 in amino acids: CASSWTASNYGYTF. The CDR3 DNA reads as TGTGCCAGCAGCTGGACAGCCTCTAACTATGGCTACACCTTC.